What follows are 31 T cell receptor beta chains derived from one specimen sequenced in a study of blood T cell repertoires in COVID-19. Repertoires were generated with immunoSEQ multiplex PCR, while TCRdb's copy carries only in-frame clones and drops some. The data contain 150,000 to 200,000 clones, around 80% of them seen just once; the ten biggest clones take up over 10%. Sequenced: PBMCs or T cells enriched from blood (not recorded which). These receptors were obtained from a woman aged 60-75 years who had recovered from COVID-19.

The chain has TRBV19 and TRBJ1-4, with D maybe TRBD1 (6 bases). The ends were cut back, 11 bases at V and 8 bases at J, with 21 bases in the middle. Looked up from germline, CDR1 is LNHDA and CDR2 is SQIVND (reference sequence). The CDR3 spans 14 residues. The CDR3 nucleotides read TGTGCCCGCCCAACCGGGACAAATGGAGAAAAACTGTTTTTT. It translates to CARPTGTNGEKLFF. Drawing the rest from reference TRBV19 and TRBJ1-4, the complete variable domain is DGGITQSPKYLFRKEGQNVTLSCEQNLNHDAMYWYRQDPGQGLRLIYYSQIVNDFQKGDIAEGYSVSREKKESFPLTVTSAQKNPTAFYLCARPTGTNGEKLFFGSGTQLSVL.

This chain uses TRBV5-1 with TRBJ2-1, with TRBD2 matching over 7 bases. The length of the CDR3 is 18 residues. The germline gives CDR1 SGHRS, CDR2 YFSETQ. Losses at the gene ends were 2 bases for V and 4 bases for J; bases not matched to a gene: 15. CDR3 amino acids: CASSLGEGRGWLYNEQFF. The DNA for the CDR3 is TGCGCCAGCAGCTTAGGAGAAGGGCGGGGGTGGCTATACAATGAGCAGTTCTTC.

The chain employs TRBV19 and TRBJ2-7, with D perhaps TRBD1 (6 bases). The length of the CDR3 is 15 residues. The germline V gene has CDR1 LNHDA and CDR2 SQIVND (reference sequence). V was cut by 1 base and J by 0 bases, with 10 bases left in between. CDR3 amino acids: CASSIGPGVSYEQYF. CDR3 DNA: TGTGCCAGTAGTATAGGACCAGGGGTCTCCTACGAGCAGTACTTC. The full variable domain, with the rest looked up from reference TRBV19 and TRBJ2-7, is DGGITQSPKYLFRKEGQNVTLSCEQNLNHDAMYWYRQDPGQGLRLIYYSQIVNDFQKGDIAEGYSVSREKKESFPLTVTSAQKNPTAFYLCASSIGPGVSYEQYFGPGTRLTVT.

The CDR3 nucleotides read TGCGCCAGCAACGGGGGACGGACTGAAGCTTTCTTT. The encoded protein is CASNGGRTEAFF. This chain uses TRBV5-1 with TRBJ1-1; perhaps TRBD1 as D (5 bases). This CDR3 comprises 12 residues. The germline V gene encodes CDR1 SGHRS and CDR2 YFSETQ. V was clipped by 6 bases and J by 5 bases, with 11 bases between them.

This clone has only a few counts. The chain is built from TRBV29-1 and TRBJ1-2; 10 nucleotides align to TRBD1. V shed 7 bases, J shed 14 bases, and the junction held 4 bases outside the gene matches. Germline V lookup: CDR1 SQVTM, CDR2 ANQGSEA. The CDR3 consists of 9 residues. Here the CDR3 reads CSAGDRGTF. DNA for the CDR3: TGCAGCGCCGGGGACAGGGGAACCTTC.

This clone was seen just once. V is TRBV5-1 and J is TRBJ1-2, with D possibly being TRBD1 (5 bases). Deletions cut 0 bases from V and 6 bases from J, with 6 bases between. Germline assignment: CDR1 SGHRS and CDR2 YFSETQ. The CDR3 length is 12 residues. Here the CDR3 reads CASSLAGDGYTF. The CDR3 nucleotides read TGCGCCAGCAGCTTGGCGGGGGATGGCTACACCTTC.

This clone came up once. CDR3 amino acids: CASSIPGQGNEQFF. As DNA, the CDR3 is TGTGCCAGCAGCATCCCGGGACAGGGGAATGAGCAGTTCTTC. V usage is TRBV6-5 and J usage is TRBJ2-1; 10 nucleotides agree with TRBD1. CDR1 and CDR2 from the germline V gene are MNHEY and SVGAGI. The CDR3 has 14 residues. With V trimmed by 6 bases and J by 7 bases, 6 bases remained unmatched.

This rearrangement joins TRBV12-5 to TRBJ2-7; TRBD2 aligns across 8 bases. CDR3 size: 17 residues. V gave up 0 bases and J gave up 0 bases; unmatched junction bases: 7. CDR1 and CDR2 (germline): LGHNT, FRNRAP. In nucleotides, the CDR3 is TGTGCTAGTGGTTTGGTAGGTAGCGGGACCCTCTCCTACGAGCAGTACTTC. Translating it yields CASGLVGSGTLSYEQYF.

This clone has a single count. V gene TRBV18 combines with J gene TRBJ2-3; D call uncertain. With 6 bases removed from V and 11 bases from J, the gap between germline ends came to 15 bases. Germline CDR1 reads KGHSH; CDR2 reads LQKENI. This CDR3 is built from 12 residues. This CDR3 is CASSTMDQVQYF. The CDR3 region has the DNA TGTGCCAGCTCCACGATGGATCAGGTGCAGTATTTT.

The CDR3 sequence: CASSFQGLDGYGYTF. Here the CDR3 DNA reads TGTGCCAGCAGTTTCCAGGGATTGGATGGGTATGGCTACACCTTC. The rearrangement links TRBV28 to TRBJ1-2; tentative D call: TRBD1 (5 bases). CDR3 length: 15 residues. Between the trimmed V and J ends, which lost 3 bases and 5 bases, there was a span of 16 bases. Germline CDR1 MDHEN, CDR2 SYDVKM.

The chain has TRBV29-1 and TRBJ2-1, with D perhaps matching TRBD2 (6 bases). V was cut by 4 bases and J by 4 bases, with 17 bases left in between. CDR3 length: 15 residues. Germline V CDR1 and CDR2: SQVTM, ANQGSEA. In nucleotides, the CDR3 is TGCAGCGTTGCTCGGGGGTCGGGTAGATACAATGAGCAGTTCTTC. This translates into CSVARGSGRYNEQFF.

The chain is built from TRBV9 and TRBJ2-1; D may be TRBD2 (5 bases). This CDR3 contains 17 residues. Germline-derived CDR1 and CDR2 are SGDLS and YYNGEE. V lost 4 bases to trimming and J lost 0 bases, with 17 bases between them. The CDR3 nucleotides are TGTGCCAGCAGCCTTAGCGATAGCGCAAGCTCCTACAATGAGCAGTTCTTC. Translating gives CASSLSDSASSYNEQFF.

The V call is TRBV6-5, the J call TRBJ2-7; possibly TRBD2 for D (5 bases). The germline V and J ends were trimmed by 4 bases and 3 bases, with 16 bases remaining between them. The germline gives CDR1 MNHEY, CDR2 SVGAGI. The length of the CDR3 is 15 residues. CDR3 sequence: CASSSRSTGIYEQYF. CDR3 coding DNA: TGTGCCAGCAGTTCCCGATCGACGGGGATCTACGAGCAGTACTTC.

The chain joins TRBV28 to TRBJ1-2; tentative D call: TRBD1 (5 bases). Germline V gene sequence: CDR1 MDHEN, CDR2 SYDVKM. This CDR3 has 14 amino acids. V dropped 2 bases and J dropped 4 bases, with 11 bases sitting between them. CDR3 DNA: TGTGCCAGCAGTTTAGGGGACGGGGGCTATGGCTACACCTTC. This codes for CASSLGDGGYGYTF.

DNA for the CDR3: TGCGCCAGCAGCTTAGGAGGACAGGGGGGTTCCCGCTACACCTTC. It codes for CASSLGGQGGSRYTF. The rearrangement joins TRBV5-1 to TRBJ1-2; 10 bases align to TRBD1. CDR1 is SGHRS, CDR2 YFSETQ, per germline. CDR3 size: 15 residues. The J segment lost 9 bases and the V segment lost 2 bases, leaving 10 bases of the junction unmatched.

V gene TRBV3-1 (or the pseudogene TRBV3-2) combines with J gene TRBJ1-3; D uncertain. The V end lost 3 bases, the J end lost 9 bases, and 12 bases lay between the germline ends. The V gene's germline CDR1 is LGHDT and CDR2 YNNKEL (reference sequence). The CDR3 covers 13 residues. The CDR3 loop reads CASSHPAGVTIYF. CDR3 in DNA: TGTGCCAGCAGCCACCCTGCAGGCGTCACCATATATTTT.

The chain employs TRBV28 and TRBJ1-2; D is possibly TRBD1 (6 bases). Trimming cost V 6 bases and J 3 bases, with 14 bases left between them. Germline V gene lookup returns CDR1 MDHEN and CDR2 SYDVKM. The CDR3 has 14 residues. CDR3 nucleotides: TGTGCCAGCAGCTCCGGACAGTTTGACTATGGCTACACCTTC. Residues: CASSSGQFDYGYTF.

The chain carries TRBV9 and TRBJ1-2; 10 positions match TRBD1. From germline, CDR1 is SGDLS and CDR2 YYNGEE. Unmatched junction bases numbered 10, after V lost 3 bases and J lost 5 bases. The CDR3 totals 16 residues. CDR3 sequence reads: CASSESTGGGSYGYTF. Here the CDR3 DNA reads TGTGCCAGCAGCGAGTCGACAGGGGGCGGATCGTATGGCTACACCTTC.

The gene calls are TRBV5-1 and TRBJ2-1, with no clear D. Germline CDR1 and CDR2: SGHRS and YFSETQ. Trimming stripped 4 bases from V and 0 bases from J, with 11 bases between. This CDR3 spans 15 amino acids. CDR3 DNA sequence: TGCGCCAGCAGCCCGTCGGTAAACTCCTACAATGAGCAGTTCTTC. As protein: CASSPSVNSYNEQFF.

The chain carries TRBV3-1 (or the pseudogene TRBV3-2) and TRBJ1-5; D call uncertain. V lost 7 bases to trimming and J lost 0 bases, with 13 bases between them. Germline loops: CDR1 LGHDT, CDR2 YNNKEL (reference sequence). The CDR3 consists of 15 residues. CDR3 residues: CASTTGVYSNQPQHF. The CDR3 nucleotides read TGTGCCAGCACCACGGGAGTTTATAGCAATCAGCCCCAGCATTTT.

V gene TRBV6-2 or TRBV6-3 combines with J gene TRBJ1-5; D unclear. V was shortened by 4 bases and J by 2 bases, with 12 bases between the two germline ends. The CDR3 contains 15 residues. Per the germline V gene, CDR1 is MNHEY and CDR2 is SVGEGT. CDR3 region: CASSFLRGGNQPQHF. The DNA for the CDR3 is TGTGCCAGCAGTTTTTTACGGGGTGGCAATCAGCCCCAGCATTTT.

This chain joins TRBV28 and TRBJ1-1; 7 bases align to TRBD1. Germline V gene sequence: CDR1 MDHEN, CDR2 SYDVKM. The V segment lost 7 bases and the J segment 3 bases; nucleotides outside the gene matches: 8. The CDR3 totals 14 residues. The CDR3: CASTPRTGDTEAFF. The CDR3 DNA reads TGTGCCAGCACCCCCCGGACAGGCGACACTGAAGCTTTCTTT.

The chain links TRBV3-1 (or the pseudogene TRBV3-2) to TRBJ2-3, with 10 bases that match TRBD2. With 2 bases clipped from V and 2 bases from J, the junction kept 16 bases outside the gene matches. CDR3 length: 20 residues. Germline CDR1 and CDR2: LGHDT and YNNKEL (reference sequence). The CDR3 sequence is CASSQRIASGRHPSTDTQYF. CDR3 DNA sequence: TGTGCCAGCAGCCAACGAATCGCTAGCGGGAGACATCCTTCCACAGATACGCAGTATTTT.

The genes are TRBV7-9 and TRBJ1-4, with 7 bases aligning to TRBD1. Trimming cost V 5 bases and J 7 bases; bases outside gene matches: 7. Germline CDR1 reads SEHNR; CDR2 reads FQNEAQ (reference sequence). The CDR3 runs 14 residues. CDR3 DNA sequence: TGTGCCAGCAGCCTAGGACAGGACGGTGAAAAACTGTTTTTT. It translates to CASSLGQDGEKLFF.

The CDR3 nucleotides read TGTGCCAGCAGCTTAAGGGGGACTACAGTCTCCCAGCAGTACTTC. It specifies CASSLRGTTVSQQYF. The V call is TRBV11-1, the J call TRBJ2-7; the D gene is possibly TRBD2 (7 bases). V dropped 2 bases and J dropped 8 bases, with 19 bases sitting between them. CDR3 size: 15 residues. Per the germline V gene, CDR1 is SGHAT and CDR2 is FQDESV (reference sequence).

This chain joins TRBV4-1 and TRBJ2-7, with 8 bases that match TRBD2. Trimming took 0 bases from V and 5 from J; bases not matched to a gene: 12. The CDR3 totals 17 residues. The germline gives CDR1 MGHRA, CDR2 YSYEKL. CDR3 sequence reads: CASSQDPRAGVIHEQYF. In DNA, the CDR3 is TGCGCCAGCAGCCAAGATCCGAGAGCGGGAGTTATACACGAGCAGTACTTC.

The chain employs TRBV12-5 and TRBJ2-2; the D gene is possibly TRBD1 (5 bases). The length of the CDR3 is 13 residues. Germline loops: CDR1 LGHNT, CDR2 FRNRAP. Trimming left V 6 bases short and J 3 bases short, with 8 bases between. The CDR3 sequence is CASGQGYTGELFF. The DNA of the CDR3 is TGTGCTAGTGGGCAGGGTTACACCGGGGAGCTGTTTTTT.

This chain uses TRBV11-2 with TRBJ2-1; a weak D match, TRBD2 (5 bases). This CDR3 is built from 16 residues. V was pared by 4 bases and J by 5 bases, with 18 bases between. The germline gives CDR1 SGHAT, CDR2 FQNNGV. The CDR3 spells CASSSGQRRFNNEQFF. The CDR3, as DNA: TGTGCCAGCAGCTCCGGGCAACGGAGGTTCAACAATGAGCAGTTCTTC.

The V gene is TRBV9, the J gene TRBJ2-1; perhaps TRBD2 as D (6 bases). Germline loops: CDR1 SGDLS, CDR2 YYNGEE. V was clipped by 0 bases and J by 11 bases, with 18 bases between them. This CDR3 has 15 residues. The CDR3 DNA follows: TGTGCCAGCAGCGTAGAACCTAGCGAGAGTCTCAAGCAGTTCTTC. Residues: CASSVEPSESLKQFF.

This sequence joins TRBV19 and TRBJ2-6, with 9 bases matching TRBD2. This CDR3 region has 15 residues. Germline V CDR1 and CDR2: LNHDA, SQIVND (reference sequence). V lost 5 bases, J lost 3 bases, and 2 bases stayed unmatched. DNA of the CDR3: TGTGCCAGTAGTCCAGCGGGGGGTGGGGCCAACGTCCTGACTTTC. It codes for CASSPAGGGANVLTF.

This chain links TRBV5-1 with TRBJ2-2, with 8 bases lining up with TRBD2. V trimming: 6 bases; J trimming: 5 bases; junction bases outside the gene matches: 9. Germline CDR1 SGHRS, CDR2 YFSETQ. This CDR3 contains 15 residues. The CDR3 reads CASTPPGGPTGELFF. The CDR3 nucleotides read TGCGCCAGCACCCCCCCGGGGGGGCCTACCGGGGAGCTGTTTTTT.